This TCR beta chain was obtained from a study of tumor-infiltrating lymphocytes in primary liver carcinoma. The study co-extracted DNA and RNA from 20-30 mg of unsorted bulk tissue. Germline CDR1 and CDR2: SEHNR and FQNEAQ (reference sequence). V was clipped by 3 bases and J by 0 bases; unmatched bases: 9. The CDR3 totals 18 residues. Starting material of 500 to 600 ng total RNA yielded TCR beta cDNA via a constant-region primer. Construction of TCR beta libraries relied on three successive nested multiplex PCR rounds employing slightly modified ARM-PCR. Each of the first two PCR rounds ran roughly 9 cycles with TRBV1-TRBV30 forward and C-beta reverse primers. TCRdb reanalysed the multiplex PCR reads using MiXCR and keeps one entry per CDR3 protein. The data hold approximately 110,000 distinct CDR3 sequences, with about 68% observed a single time.

The source material was liver tumor tissue from sampling region 1. Described subset: tumor region T1, superior pole. The receptor was isolated from a woman in her sixties or seventies with primary liver carcinoma and hepatitis B virus infection. The chain recombines TRBV7-9 with TRBJ2-2, with 8 bases matching TRBD1. This CDR3 is CASSFPAGGVSNTGELFF. The CDR3 region has the DNA TGTGCCAGCAGCTTTCCGGCAGGGGGCGTATCGAACACCGGGGAGCTGTTTTTT.